The present TCR beta chain was sequenced within a study of T-cell memory formation after mild COVID-19. Findings and limits, study-wide: In pre-infection memory, a portion of responding clones appeared, which suggested that cross-reactive memory joined. Contracting CD4+ clones sat mainly in CM and EM; CD8+ in EMRA. Second-wave clones that peaked on day 37 lacked confirmed SARS-CoV-2 specificity.

Via MiXCR, TCRdb re-called the 5' RACE reads, giving one row per CDR3 protein. This table holds approximately 200,000 distinct CDR3 sequences, 16% found once. As for this clonotype: Its antigen is not identified.

Input material: PBMCs or a T cell subset sorted from them (not recorded which). This sequence was found in an adult woman who had mild COVID-19 (a few samples of this study predate the infection). Cell type and time point are not known.

The CDR3 loop is CASSERGQGRATNEKLFF. The CDR3, as DNA: TGTGCCAGCAGTGAAAGAGGACAGGGTAGAGCAACTAATGAAAAACTGTTTTTT. J is TRBJ1-4 and V is TRBV6-5, with TRBD1 matching over 8 bases. J was trimmed by 0 bases and V by 5 bases; bases with no gene match: 11. Per germline, CDR1 MNHEY and CDR2 SVGAGI. The CDR3 consists of 18 residues.